The clone carrying this TCR beta chain was counted a single time. The antigen remains undetermined. This CDR3 is 14 amino acids long. The germline CDR1 and CDR2 sequences are SGDLS and YYNGEE. Deletions cut 0 bases from V and 1 base from J, with 4 bases between. This entry comes from a study of T cells in localized non-small cell lung cancer. Sequencing was performed with immunoSEQ multiplex PCR; in TCRdb, only in-frame clones are kept and a portion is missing. This sample has some 52,000 clones, with roughly 88% found just once. The study's findings and limits: Greater T cell density in blood accompanied longer overall survival. A median approximately 53 of the top 100 tumor clones appeared in adjacent lung. Uninvolved adjacent lung, not tumor, had the highest T cell clonality. Only one tumor region was sequenced, so heterogeneity remains possible.

This receptor was obtained from a male donor at least 60 years old with stage III squamous cell lung carcinoma. Sequenced here: peripheral blood, sampled before any cancer treatment. The chain has TRBV9 and TRBJ2-2; D is ambiguous. The CDR3 sequence is CASSVDGNTGELFF. DNA for the CDR3: TGTGCCAGCAGCGTAGATGGGAACACCGGGGAGCTGTTTTTT.